The entry below describes one T cell receptor beta chain. The entry originates in a study of blood T cell repertoires in COVID-19. As for the study in general: PBMCs, B-cell-depleted T cells, or T cells were the source of the cDNA or gDNA that made up the material.

V shed 8 bases and J 2 bases; nucleotides not matched to a gene: 9. This CDR3 region has 16 residues. The germline V gene has CDR1 LNHDA and CDR2 SQIVND (reference sequence). Authors' methods: Estimation of nucleated cell counts relied on the amplification of reference gene primers. TCRdb keeps only in-frame clones here, not all; method: immunoSEQ multiplex PCR. V and J calls and clone size follow that table, whereas D and trimming were derived from the DNA. The sample shows roughly 160,000 clones, roughly 84% of them seen only once. This chain connects TRBV19 to TRBJ2-6, with 7 bases lining up with TRBD1. The material sequenced was peripheral blood. The TCR originated in a man aged 40-49 years with acute or convalescent COVID-19. As DNA, the CDR3 is TGTGCCAGTGCCCAGACAGGGTATACTGGGGCCAACGTCCTGACTTTC. Protein sequence: CASAQTGYTGANVLTF.